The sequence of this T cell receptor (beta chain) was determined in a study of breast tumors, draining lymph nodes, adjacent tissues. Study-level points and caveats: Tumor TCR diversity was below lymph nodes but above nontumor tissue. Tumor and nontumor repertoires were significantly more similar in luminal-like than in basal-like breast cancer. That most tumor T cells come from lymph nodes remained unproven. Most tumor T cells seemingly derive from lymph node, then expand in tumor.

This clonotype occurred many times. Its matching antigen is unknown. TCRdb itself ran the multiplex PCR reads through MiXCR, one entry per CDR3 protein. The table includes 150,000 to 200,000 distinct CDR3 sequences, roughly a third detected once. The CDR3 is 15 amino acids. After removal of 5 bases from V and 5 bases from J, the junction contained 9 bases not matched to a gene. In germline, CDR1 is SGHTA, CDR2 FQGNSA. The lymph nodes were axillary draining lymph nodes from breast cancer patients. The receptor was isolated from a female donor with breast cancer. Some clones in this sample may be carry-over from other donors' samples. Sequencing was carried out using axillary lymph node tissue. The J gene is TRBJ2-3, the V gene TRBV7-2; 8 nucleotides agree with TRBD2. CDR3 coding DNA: TGTGCCAGCAGCCGGGGCGTCCGGGAGGGAGATACGCAGTATTTT. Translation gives CASSRGVREGDTQYF.